This is a list of T cell receptor beta chains from one sample in a study of blood T cell repertoires in COVID-19. Only in-frame clones appear in the TCRdb table, and some are missing; sequencing was by immunoSEQ multiplex PCR. The sample holds 75,000 to 95,000 clones, 85% to 90% seen once. What was sequenced was peripheral blood. The receptors derive from a middle-aged man with active COVID-19. The conserved cysteine and the conserved F or W are not part of the CDR3 here. Size is omitted from some rows. Given values are once, few, many or a class for expanded clones.

few	TRBV6-5	TRBJ1-2	ASSLRQVRGYT
.	TRBV3-1/TRBV3-2	TRBJ1-5	ASSQDPPGSNQPQH
.	TRBV7-9	TRBJ2-6	ASTYLAHSGANVLT
.	TRBV6-6	TRBJ1-2	ASATGGFSVGYGYT
.	TRBV3-1/TRBV3-2	TRBJ1-1	ASSPSRVRNTEAF
.	TRBV28	TRBJ1-6	ASTSGTVNSPLH
once	TRBV5-6	TRBJ1-1	ASSSRTGEDTEAF
.	TRBV6-6	TRBJ2-7	ASSYSLGGEQY
.	TRBV5-8	TRBJ1-1	ASSLYRGKNTEAF
few	TRBV29-1	TRBJ1-3	SVEPGGSGNTIY
.	TRBV19	TRBJ1-6	ASSLKTDYNSPLH
.	TRBV6-5	TRBJ2-5	ASKPGLAGPGIQY
.	TRBV4-3	TRBJ1-5	ASSQVRYNQPQH
once	TRBV6-6	TRBJ1-1	ASSGQGLDTEAF
.	TRBV27	TRBJ1-1	ASSLWRGDTEAF
.	TRBV28	TRBJ2-3	ASSPGRDKKY
few	TRBV28	TRBJ2-7	ASSLSGTGGYEQY
.	TRBV28	TRBJ1-1	ASSSPGQSMNTEAF
once	TRBV7-2	TRBJ2-3	ASSLAGSVTPWREWDTQY
.	TRBV28	TRBJ2-7	ASRPVRLTSYEQY